This TCR beta chain came from a study of blood T cell dynamics during melanoma immunotherapy (dated by TCRdb to the early 2020s). General notes on the study: Patients had metastatic melanoma and received first-line pembrolizumab or nivolumab plus ipilimumab as standard of care in the United Kingdom. Peripheral T cell receptor repertoires of metastatic melanoma patients were profiled before and after one cycle of checkpoint inhibitor therapy to find early correlates of response. The training cohort was made up of consecutive patients, while a further independent group of patients from the same centre was pooled to form an external validation set.

After removal of 3 bases from V and 2 bases from J, the junction retains 11 bases not matched to a gene. CDR1 and CDR2 (KGHSH, LQKENI) derive from the germline V gene. Its CDR3 holds 17 amino acids, cysteine through phenylalanine. Only CDR3 DNA is held: 51 bases, read in frame from base 1. On this clone: Its antigen remains undetermined. The sample holds no much larger clone one base away, and base qualities are not on file.

On the study overall, not on this receptor specifically: The relatively small sample size was acknowledged as potentially limiting generalization of the results. The study was unable to establish whether the T cell clones driving the repertoire changes were melanoma-specific or instead reflected general immune activation. A bifurcated reorganization of the PBMC repertoire at W3, with increased clonality or increased diversity, was observed in patients who later achieved disease control, unlike in progressors.

Per the publication, the time point label means: pre-treatment baseline. Blood was sampled before treatment (T0) and at week 3 (W3), after the first cycle of checkpoint blockade. Except for two patients with rapid clinical progression, response was assessed 12 weeks after the first infusion by RECIST 1.1; disease control meant complete response, partial response or stable disease. Patients were not eligible if they had prior systemic cancer treatment, concomitant immunosuppressant therapy or synchronous other active malignancies. To track both circulating cells and T cell turnover, TCR beta was sequenced from bulk PBMC as well as from plasma cell-free DNA. PBMC were isolated from blood with Lymphoprep and SepMate tubes, followed by red cell lysis. DNA from PBMC and sorted T cell subsets was extracted with QIAamp DNA Blood Mini kits. Every bulk PBMC sample was loaded with the same fixed amount of about 370 ng of DNA. TCR beta CDR3 sequences were amplified from genomic DNA using the immunoSEQ TCRb Assay kit according to manufacturer instructions. The KAPA Library Quantification Kit for Illumina platforms was used to quantify pooled libraries by qPCR. Sequencing of the pooled libraries was done on an Illumina NextSeq 500, with clustering at 0.6-1.1 pM. The study's processing was this. Analysis of the TCR data relied on immunoSEQ ANALYZER and the R LymphoSeq package. A rearrangement efficiency score was calculated as productive divided by the sum of productive and non-productive CDR3 sequences. Clonality was assessed using the Gini coefficient and diversity using the Renyi index at alpha=1, with pairwise comparisons between timepoints within each patient. In LymphoSeq, clonal relatedness was computed using an edit distance of 3, and repertoire similarity was computed using the Bhattacharyya coefficient. To classify response, a linear discriminant analysis based on week-3 changes in clonality and diversity was built with the R MASS and caret packages. TCRdb provides this immuneACCESS table in a form limited to in-frame rearrangements. Some clones are lacking; in checked studies, under half of them reflect an unresolved V gene, and why the rest are absent is not known. V, J and clone size were drawn from that table, and D and trimming were deduced from the DNA. This sample holds thousands of clones; over 70% were observed only once. Together, the top ten hold 36% of the sample.

This specimen consisted of blood, obtained from a patient treated with checkpoint blockade. The V and J genes are TRBV18 and TRBJ2-3; a stretch of 7 junction bases matches TRBD1. This clonotype was obtained from a human donor with melanoma. Some clones in this sample may be carry-over from other donors' samples. The CDR3 loop reads CASSPRGRQGYTDTQYF. The DNA sequence reads TGTGCCAGCTCACCGCGAGGTCGACAGGGCTACACAGATACGCAGTATTTT.